This T cell receptor (beta chain) was identified during a study of blood T cell repertoires in COVID-19. Across the study: Some COVID-19 samples were acute and others convalescent; all came from the United States, Italy and Spain. In each case, the material was cDNA or gDNA derived from T cells, B-cell-depleted T cells, or PBMCs.

Under the authors' procedure: Amplification from reference gene primers served as the basis for estimated nucleated cell counts. The method was immunoSEQ multiplex PCR; TCRdb's version includes in-frame clones alone and lacks a portion of them. D and trimming were read from the DNA, whereas the V and J calls and clone size are those reported in that table. The data hold over 150,000 clones, with 80% to 85% observed a single time. V lost 2 bases and J lost 8, with 22 bases in between. The germline gives CDR1 KGHSH, CDR2 LQKENI. The CDR3 is 17 amino acids. The sample taken for sequencing was peripheral blood. The receptor was derived from a man aged 65 to 85 with active or convalescent COVID-19. This chain uses TRBV18 with TRBJ2-1, with D tentatively TRBD1 (5 bases). The CDR3 bases are TGTGCCAGCTCACCAAGATCAAGAGACAGCGTAAAGTATGAGCAGTTCTTC. It is translated as CASSPRSRDSVKYEQFF.